The rows below give T cell receptor beta chains drawn from one sample of a study of cytomegalovirus exposure and HLA in healthy donors. Measured with immunoSEQ multiplex PCR; TCRdb has only the in-frame clones, and not every one. The sample includes around 150,000 clones, about 65% of them seen just once. The sequenced material came from PBMCs. The receptors here all came from a woman between 18 and 30 years old in good health and CMV-seropositive. CDR3s include the opening cysteine and the closing phenylalanine or tryptophan. A D gene is named only where the DNA matches it firmly. The listing skips clone size in some rows; elsewhere it reads once, few, many or a size class.

clone_size j_call d_call v_call cdr3_aa cdr3_nt
NA TRBJ1-1 TRBD1 TRBV19 CASSLGTGAGTEAFF TGTGCCAGTAGTTTAGGGACAGGAGCTGGGACTGAAGCTTTCTTT
few TRBJ1-5 NA TRBV15 CATSRDGRGGNQPQHF TGTGCCACCAGCAGAGATGGCAGGGGTGGCAATCAGCCCCAGCATTTT
NA TRBJ1-6 TRBD1 TRBV10-3 CAISDAAGQGANSPLHF TGTGCCATCAGTGATGCTGCCGGACAGGGGGCGAATTCACCCCTCCACTTT
NA TRBJ1-1 NA TRBV7-8 CASSLVPGGGPIGAFF TGTGCCAGCAGCTTAGTTCCGGGAGGGGGGCCAATAGGAGCTTTCTTT
NA TRBJ1-5 NA TRBV6-5 CASRQQGGQPQHF TGTGCCAGCAGACAACAGGGCGGTCAGCCCCAGCATTTT
few TRBJ2-7 TRBD1 TRBV10-3 CAIKGQAEQYF TGTGCCATCAAAGGACAGGCCGAGCAGTACTTC
NA TRBJ1-5 NA TRBV6-1 CASSEAGRFYSNQPQHF TGTGCCAGCAGTGAAGCGGGCAGATTCTATAGCAATCAGCCCCAGCATTTT
NA TRBJ1-5 NA TRBV19 CASSIEGMSYQPQHF TGTGCCAGTAGTATCGAGGGCATGTCGTATCAGCCCCAGCATTTT
NA TRBJ1-1 TRBD1 TRBV7-9 CASSSGTGGTKDTEAFF TGTGCCAGCAGCTCCGGGACAGGGGGTACGAAGGACACTGAAGCTTTCTTT
few TRBJ1-1 TRBD1 TRBV27 CASSLQGVAEAFF TGTGCCAGCAGTTTACAGGGGGTCGCTGAAGCTTTCTTT
NA TRBJ1-1 NA TRBV5-1 CASSLMGANTEAFF TGCGCCAGCAGCTTGATGGGGGCGAACACTGAAGCTTTCTTT
NA TRBJ1-1 NA TRBV7-6 CASSLTGQLNTEAFF TGTGCCAGCAGCTTAACTGGACAGCTGAACACTGAAGCTTTCTTT
NA TRBJ2-1 TRBD1 TRBV6-5 CASSSTGLGFNEQFF TGTGCCAGCAGTTCGACAGGGTTGGGTTTCAATGAGCAGTTCTTC
once TRBJ1-2 TRBD1 TRBV6-5 CASSYLTGGSYGYTF TGTGCCAGCAGTTACCTGACAGGGGGCTCCTATGGCTACACCTTC
NA TRBJ1-2 NA TRBV28 CASSDQGLWDGYTF TGTGCCAGCAGTGATCAGGGATTGTGGGATGGCTACACCTTC
few TRBJ1-3 NA TRBV7-9 CASSEPTGWDGNTIYF TGTGCCAGCAGCGAGCCGACAGGTTGGGATGGAAACACCATATATTTT
NA TRBJ1-3 TRBD1 TRBV9 CASGPQGALGNTIYF TGTGCCAGCGGACCACAGGGGGCGCTCGGAAACACCATATATTTT
NA TRBJ2-7 TRBD1 TRBV6-5 CASRIHRGGSYEQYF TGTGCCAGCAGGATCCACAGGGGTGGCTCCTACGAGCAGTACTTC
once TRBJ2-5 TRBD1 TRBV18 CASSPQLTGRGETQYF TGTGCCAGCTCACCACAGCTGACAGGGCGCGGCGAGACCCAGTACTTC
few TRBJ2-7 TRBD1 TRBV5-4 CASSDGDRLYEQYF TGTGCCAGCAGCGACGGGGACAGGCTCTACGAGCAGTACTTC
NA TRBJ2-5 TRBD1 TRBV6-5 CASSIIQGQETQYF TGTGCCAGCAGCATAATACAGGGGCAAGAGACCCAGTACTTC
NA TRBJ1-1 NA TRBV10-1 CASSARVNTEAFF TGCGCCAGCAGTGCGAGGGTGAACACTGAAGCTTTCTTT
NA TRBJ2-5 NA TRBV19 CASSMWPQETQYF TGTGCCAGTAGTATGTGGCCGCAAGAGACCCAGTACTTC
few TRBJ2-5 TRBD2 TRBV4-1 CASSQVLAGMETQYF TGCGCCAGCAGCCAAGTGCTAGCGGGGATGGAGACCCAGTACTTC
NA TRBJ2-7 TRBD1 TRBV28 CASSLGDSYSYEQYF TGTGCCAGCAGTTTAGGGGACAGCTACTCCTACGAGCAGTACTTC
NA TRBJ1-2 TRBD1 TRBV16 CASSQYPGGGYGYTF TGTGCCAGCAGCCAATATCCAGGGGGAGGCTATGGCTACACCTTC
NA TRBJ2-2 TRBD1 TRBV7-2 CASSLEGQGAGELFF TGTGCCAGCAGCTTAGAAGGACAGGGCGCCGGGGAGCTGTTTTTT
few TRBJ2-7 TRBD1 TRBV27 CASSLRAGGPYEQYF TGTGCCAGCAGTTTACGCGCAGGGGGTCCCTACGAGCAGTACTTC
NA TRBJ1-2 TRBD1 TRBV6-5 CASSRTQTGGGGYTF TGTGCCAGCAGCCGAACGCAGACAGGGGGCGGTGGCTACACCTTC
NA TRBJ1-6 NA TRBV9 CASSSQRGDSPLHF TGTGCCAGCAGCTCCCAACGGGGGGATTCACCCCTCCACTTT
NA TRBJ2-3 TRBD2 TRBV5-1 CASSLTGGRTDTQYF TGCGCCAGCAGCTTGACGGGAGGAAGGACAGATACGCAGTATTTT
few TRBJ1-2 TRBD1 TRBV6-5 CASRTGGSPGYTF TGTGCCAGCAGAACAGGGGGCTCGCCGGGCTACACCTTC
NA TRBJ1-2 TRBD1 TRBV5-8 CASSGQTGVYGYTF TGTGCCAGCAGCGGCCAAACAGGGGTCTATGGCTACACCTTC
few TRBJ2-7 NA TRBV5-1 CASSLARANRGYEQYF TGCGCCAGCAGCTTGGCCAGGGCCAATAGGGGTTACGAGCAGTACTTC
few TRBJ2-3 TRBD1 TRBV18 CASSGQGGTDTQYF TGTGCCAGCTCCGGACAGGGGGGCACAGATACGCAGTATTTT
NA TRBJ1-2 NA TRBV7-9 CASSPGTHFLGYTF TGTGCCAGCAGCCCGGGGACACACTTTTTGGGCTACACCTTC
NA TRBJ1-1 NA TRBV7-6 CASSLVPGNTEAFF TGTGCCAGCAGCTTAGTCCCAGGGAACACTGAAGCTTTCTTT
few TRBJ1-2 TRBD1 TRBV7-2 CASSSRSDRGYGYTF TGTGCCAGCAGCTCTCGTTCGGACAGGGGCTATGGCTACACCTTC
NA TRBJ2-3 NA TRBV30 CASERGTSTDTQYF TGTGCCTCCGAGAGAGGCACTAGCACAGATACGCAGTATTTT
NA TRBJ2-2 TRBD2 TRBV27 CASSFLAGNTGELFF TGTGCCAGCAGTTTTCTAGCGGGGAACACCGGGGAGCTGTTTTTT
NA TRBJ1-5 TRBD1 TRBV19 CASSMQTGDYQPQHF TGTGCCAGTAGTATGCAGACAGGGGATTATCAGCCCCAGCATTTT
NA TRBJ1-1 NA TRBV7-9 CASSLRGYTEAFF TGTGCCAGCAGCTTACGGGGGTACACTGAAGCTTTCTTT
NA TRBJ1-1 NA TRBV4-3 CASSQGNSGEGTEAFF TGCGCCAGCAGCCAAGGGAATTCGGGCGAGGGCACTGAAGCTTTCTTT
once TRBJ1-5 TRBD1 TRBV6-5 CASSPTGANQPQHF TGTGCCAGCAGCCCGACAGGGGCAAATCAGCCCCAGCATTTT
NA TRBJ1-4 TRBD1 TRBV18 CASSPAQGAGSNEKLFF TGTGCCAGCTCACCTGCACAGGGGGCCGGATCGAATGAAAAACTGTTTTTT
NA TRBJ2-7 NA TRBV15 CATSSNRVRAYEQYF TGTGCCACCAGCAGTAACAGGGTTCGAGCCTACGAGCAGTACTTC
NA TRBJ2-1 TRBD2 TRBV5-1 CASSLPRGSGQYNEQFF TGCGCCAGCAGCTTGCCCCGGGGTAGCGGGCAGTACAATGAGCAGTTCTTC
NA TRBJ1-4 NA TRBV2 CASIDLIGGSRPTNEKLFF TGTGCCAGCATCGACTTAATCGGGGGATCACGTCCAACTAATGAAAAACTGTTTTTT
NA TRBJ1-4 NA TRBV19 CASSAGQTPSEKLFF TGTGCCAGTAGTGCCGGACAGACTCCCAGTGAAAAACTGTTTTTT
NA TRBJ2-2 NA TRBV6-5 CASSYWSANTGELFF TGTGCCAGCAGTTACTGGTCGGCGAACACCGGGGAGCTGTTTTTT
NA TRBJ1-1 NA TRBV27 CASSPRGGTEAFF TGTGCCAGCAGTCCCCGGGGAGGGACTGAAGCGTTCTTT
NA TRBJ2-7 NA TRBV4-1 CASSHAPRQVGEQYF TGCGCCAGCAGCCACGCACCTAGACAGGTTGGCGAGCAGTACTTC
NA TRBJ1-1 NA TRBV29-1 CSVLRDSNTEAFF TGCAGCGTTCTCCGAGACTCGAACACTGAAGCTTTCTTT
NA TRBJ1-2 TRBD1 TRBV7-9 CASSLFGTASGYTF TGTGCCAGCAGCTTATTCGGGACAGCTTCAGGCTACACCTTC
few TRBJ2-3 NA TRBV27 CASSPPQGRTQYF TGTGCCAGCAGTCCCCCGCAGGGGCGAACGCAGTATTTT
NA TRBJ1-1 NA TRBV25-1 CASSGQGNTEAFF TGTGCCAGCAGTGGTCAGGGGAACACTGAAGCTTTCTTT
NA TRBJ2-7 TRBD1 TRBV6-1 CASSRTGSSYEQYF TGTGCCAGCAGCAGGACAGGGAGTTCCTACGAGCAGTACTTC
NA TRBJ2-3 NA TRBV7-8 CASSLEEYTTDTQYF TGTGCCAGCAGCTTAGAGGAGTACACCACAGATACGCAGTATTTT
NA TRBJ2-7 TRBD2 TRBV6-6 CASSSTSGDEQYF TGTGCCAGCAGTTCTACTAGCGGGGACGAGCAGTACTTC
NA TRBJ2-7 NA TRBV30 CAWSRDSAEQYF TGTGCCTGGAGCCGGGACTCCGCCGAGCAGTACTTC